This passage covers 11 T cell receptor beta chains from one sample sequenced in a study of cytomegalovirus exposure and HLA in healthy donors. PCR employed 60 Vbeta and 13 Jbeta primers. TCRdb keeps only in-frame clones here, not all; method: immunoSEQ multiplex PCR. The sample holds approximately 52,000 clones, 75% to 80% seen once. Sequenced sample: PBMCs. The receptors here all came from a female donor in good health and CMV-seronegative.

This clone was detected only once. This CDR3 reads CASSLAGSVHSYEQYF. CDR3 coding DNA: TGTGCCAGCAGCTTAGCGGGGAGCGTTCACTCCTACGAGCAGTACTTC. This chain joins TRBV5-5 and TRBJ2-7; 7 bases agree with TRBD2. The V gene's germline CDR1 is SGHKS and CDR2 YYEKEE (reference sequence). The CDR3 is made up of 16 amino acids. V shed 2 bases, J shed 0 bases, and the junction held 8 bases outside the gene matches.

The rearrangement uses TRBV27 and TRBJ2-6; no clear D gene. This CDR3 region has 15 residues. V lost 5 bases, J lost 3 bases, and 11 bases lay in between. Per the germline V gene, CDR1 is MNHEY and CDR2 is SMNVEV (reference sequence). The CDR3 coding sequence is TGTGCCAGCAGTCGAATTCCACTTGGGGCCAACGTCCTGACTTTC. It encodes CASSRIPLGANVLTF.

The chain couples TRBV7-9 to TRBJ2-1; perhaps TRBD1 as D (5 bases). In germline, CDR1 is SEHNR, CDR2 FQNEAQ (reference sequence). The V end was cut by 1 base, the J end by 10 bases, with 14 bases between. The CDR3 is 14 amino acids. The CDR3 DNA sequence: TGTGCCAGCAGCTTAGTTGAAGGGGTCTGGGAGCAGTTCTTC. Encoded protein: CASSLVEGVWEQFF.

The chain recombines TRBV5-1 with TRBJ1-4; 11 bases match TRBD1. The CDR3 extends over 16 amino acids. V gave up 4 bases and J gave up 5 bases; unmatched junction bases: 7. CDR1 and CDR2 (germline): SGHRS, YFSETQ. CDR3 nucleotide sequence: TGCGCCAGCAGCCCGGGACAGGGGGAAGGAAATGAAAAACTGTTTTTT. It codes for CASSPGQGEGNEKLFF.

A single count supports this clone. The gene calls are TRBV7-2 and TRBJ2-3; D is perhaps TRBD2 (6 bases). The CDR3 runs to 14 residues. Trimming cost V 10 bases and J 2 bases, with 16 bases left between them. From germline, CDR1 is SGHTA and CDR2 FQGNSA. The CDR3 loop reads CATQRRGNTDTQYF. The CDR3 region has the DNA TGTGCCACCCAACGCCGGGGGAACACAGATACGCAGTATTTT.

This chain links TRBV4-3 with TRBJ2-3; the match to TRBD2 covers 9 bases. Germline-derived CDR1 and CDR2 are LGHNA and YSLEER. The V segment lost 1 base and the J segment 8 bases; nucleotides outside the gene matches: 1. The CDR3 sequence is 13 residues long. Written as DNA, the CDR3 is TGCGCCAGCAGCCAAGTGACTAGCGGTACGCAGTATTTT. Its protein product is CASSQVTSGTQYF.

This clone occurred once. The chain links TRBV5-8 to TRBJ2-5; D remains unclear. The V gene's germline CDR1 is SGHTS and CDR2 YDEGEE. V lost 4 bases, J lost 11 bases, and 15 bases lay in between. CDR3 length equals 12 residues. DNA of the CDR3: TGTGCCAGCAGCGTTCCAAGTGTGGAGCAGTACTTC. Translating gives CASSVPSVEQYF.

The DNA of the CDR3 is TGCGCCAGCAGCTTGGTATCGGGAGGGTCTGGGGAGACCCAGTACTTC. Translated: CASSLVSGGSGETQYF. This rearrangement joins TRBV5-1 to TRBJ2-5; TRBD2 matches 8 bases. CDR1 SGHRS and CDR2 YFSETQ come from the germline V gene. The CDR3 consists of 16 residues. V trimming: 0 bases; J trimming: 5 bases; junction bases outside the gene matches: 9.

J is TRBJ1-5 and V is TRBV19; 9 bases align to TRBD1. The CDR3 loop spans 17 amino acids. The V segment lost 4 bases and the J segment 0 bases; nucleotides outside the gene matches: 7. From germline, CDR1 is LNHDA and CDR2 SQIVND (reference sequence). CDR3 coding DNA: TGTGCCAGTAGTACCGGACAGGGGAGTGGTAGCAATCAGCCCCAGCATTTT. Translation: CASSTGQGSGSNQPQHF.

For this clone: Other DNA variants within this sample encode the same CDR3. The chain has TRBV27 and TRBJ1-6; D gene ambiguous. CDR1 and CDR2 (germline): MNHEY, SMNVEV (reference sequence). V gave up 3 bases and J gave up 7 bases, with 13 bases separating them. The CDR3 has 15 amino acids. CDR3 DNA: TGTGCCAGCAGTTTCCTTGTGACGGGGAATTCACCCCTCCACTTT. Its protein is CASSFLVTGNSPLHF.

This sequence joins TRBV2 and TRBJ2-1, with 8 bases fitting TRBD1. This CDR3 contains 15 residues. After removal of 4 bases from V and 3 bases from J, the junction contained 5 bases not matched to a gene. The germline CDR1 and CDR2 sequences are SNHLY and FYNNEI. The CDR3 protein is CASSADRAIYNEQFF. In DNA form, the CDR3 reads TGTGCCAGCAGTGCGGACAGGGCTATCTACAATGAGCAGTTCTTC.